A selection of T cell receptor beta chains follows, all from one sample in a study of blood T cell repertoires in COVID-19. Method: immunoSEQ multiplex PCR; TCRdb's copy keeps in-frame clones and lacks some. Counted here are fewer than 600,000 clones, 89% occurring once; the ten biggest clones make up about 0.91%. Sequences were obtained from peripheral blood. The receptor source for this set is a man younger than 35 with COVID-19, enrolled during active disease. Both conserved end residues are part of each CDR3. A clone size is listed for some rows: how often the clone was seen (once, few, many), or a class if it is expanded.

TRBV7-8	TRBJ2-2	few	CASSIRELTTGELFF
TRBV5-4	TRBJ2-7	few	CASSTSSGYEQYF
TRBV2	TRBJ1-1	NA	CASRQRGSDEAFF
TRBV6-5	TRBJ2-6	NA	CASSTTGSGANVLTF
TRBV24-1	TRBJ2-5	NA	CATSDLTGTSGRPETQYF
TRBV6-1	TRBJ2-2	NA	CASSEARAGGTGELFF
TRBV5-1	TRBJ2-2	NA	CASSLAGGRNTGELFF
TRBV30	TRBJ1-1	NA	CAWSVKGGTEAFF
TRBV19	TRBJ2-5	NA	CASSIKGSQETQYF
TRBV7-9	TRBJ2-7	NA	CASSTTSGGTYEQYF
TRBV5-3	TRBJ1-4	few	CARSSLRSYYSKLFF
TRBV6-5	TRBJ1-4	NA	CATAKFQEGAEKLFF
TRBV19	TRBJ1-5	NA	CASSLNQAQPQHF
TRBV6-5	TRBJ2-7	few	CATRTGSSYEQYF
TRBV27	TRBJ1-6	once	CASSLREDRWGSPLHF
TRBV5-1	TRBJ2-7	once	CASSRDYYEQYF
TRBV9	TRBJ1-6	NA	CASSPMGQRDSPLHF
TRBV7-8	TRBJ2-7	NA	CASSHSRVGYEQYF
TRBV24-1	TRBJ2-5	NA	CATSDPQDRAETQYF
TRBV5-1	TRBJ2-7	few	CASSLGQANEQYF
TRBV6-5	TRBJ1-2	NA	CASSSAGNYGYTF
TRBV30	TRBJ1-5	NA	CAWSWGTGGKSNQPQHF
TRBV5-1	TRBJ2-2	NA	CASSLGTSGGFAGELFF
TRBV18	TRBJ1-1	NA	CASSKDSVMNTEAFF
TRBV29-1	TRBJ2-2	NA	CSVDYDTVGSTGELFF
TRBV30	TRBJ2-3	NA	CAWSATSGRVTDTQYF
TRBV3-1/TRBV3-2	TRBJ1-1	NA	CASSHGYAEAFF
TRBV7-2	TRBJ2-7	NA	CASSPRTLSGEQYF
TRBV6-5	TRBJ1-2	NA	CASSLAGEMAHGYTF
TRBV7-9	TRBJ2-2	NA	CASTSSGMNTGELFF
TRBV2	TRBJ1-3	NA	CASSEAGAGAAGNTIYF
TRBV6-2/TRBV6-3	TRBJ1-1	NA	CASSRGDRVSTEAFF
TRBV5-1	TRBJ1-1	NA	CASTTGRGLGGTEAFF
TRBV9	TRBJ1-1	NA	CASSVGRLDMNTEAFF
TRBV6-5	TRBJ2-7	NA	CATTRELGYEQYF
TRBV30	TRBJ1-1	NA	CAWSLLDFEAFF
TRBV7-4	TRBJ2-7	NA	CASSWIAEQYF
TRBV5-8	TRBJ1-5	NA	CASKAGVPSNQPQHF
TRBV20-1	TRBJ2-1	NA	CSASPLGDNEQFF
TRBV3-1/TRBV3-2	TRBJ2-3	NA	CASSQVLGSTQYF
TRBV7-9	TRBJ2-3	once	CASSSQGALTDTQYF
TRBV19	TRBJ1-3	NA	CASSITSAGLLGNTIYF
TRBV20-1	TRBJ1-1	NA	CSATGGEAFF